This is a list of T cell receptor beta chains from one sample in a study of molecular identifiers for immune sequencing clone quantification. Via MiXCR, TCRdb re-called the PCR reads, giving one row per CDR3 protein. Here the sample spans 550,000 to 750,000 distinct CDR3 sequences, about 20% being singletons. Sequenced input: naive CD8+ T cells from blood, with Jurkat cell RNA spiked in. The receptors here all came from a human donor in good health. Some libraries in this study had Jurkat cell RNA spiked in. The CDR3 runs from the conserved cysteine through the conserved F or W. Each record gives: D gene, clone size, CDR3 length, V gene, J gene, CDR3 DNA, CDR3 protein. D genes are given only for firm matches. Not every row has a clone size; where given, it reads once, few, many or a size class.

NA	few	11	TRBV6-2/TRBV6-3	TRBJ2-5	TGTGCCAGCAGTAAAGGAGAGACCCAGTACTTC	CASSKGETQYF
TRBD1	many	17	TRBV27	TRBJ2-6	TGTGCCAGCAGTACCCGGGACAGGGGGCTTGGGGCCAACGTCCTGACTTTC	CASSTRDRGLGANVLTF
TRBD2	many	16	TRBV7-9	TRBJ2-3	TGTGCCAGCAGCGCAGTCGCTAGCGGGAGTTCAGATACGCAGTATTTT	CASSAVASGSSDTQYF
NA	many	16	TRBV7-9	TRBJ2-3	TGTGCCAGCAGCCGTTTTGGGGGCTCAATCACAGATACGCAGTATTTT	CASSRFGGSITDTQYF
NA	NA	13	TRBV7-9	TRBJ2-1	TGTGCCAGCAGCTTACAAGGGTTTGTTGAGCAGTTCTTC	CASSLQGFVEQFF
NA	NA	12	TRBV28	TRBJ1-1	TGTGCCAGCAGTTTGACAACAGGGGAAGCTTTCTTT	CASSLTTGEAFF
NA	many	15	TRBV7-9	TRBJ2-3	TGTGCCAGCAGAGCTGAACCGCTAAACACAGATACGCAGTATTTT	CASRAEPLNTDTQYF
NA	many	15	TRBV4-1	TRBJ2-4	TGCGCCAGCAGCCAAGCCCGGGACCTTCAAAACATTCAGTACTTC	CASSQARDLQNIQYF
NA	NA	22	TRBV7-9	TRBJ2-7	TGTGCCAGCAGCTCAAACAGGGGGGGCCTACGAGCAAAAACAGGGGGGGCCTACGAGCAGTACTTC	CASSSNRGGLRAKTGGAYEQYF
TRBD1	many	16	TRBV4-3	TRBJ2-1	TGCGCCAGCAGCCGGGACAGGGATACTTTTGGGAATGAGCAGTTCTTC	CASSRDRDTFGNEQFF
TRBD1	few	16	TRBV19	TRBJ2-7	TGTGCCAGTAGTATAGGAGGCAGGGGGAAGTACCCCGAGCAGTACTTC	CASSIGGRGKYPEQYF
NA	NA	14	TRBV6-1	TRBJ2-7	TGTGCCAGCACTCCGGACAGTTTAGGCTACGAGCAGTACTTC	CASTPDSLGYEQYF
NA	many	11	TRBV28	TRBJ2-7	TGTGCCAGCAGCTTAGCGTCCGAGCAGTACTTC	CASSLASEQYF
NA	many	17	TRBV16	TRBJ2-5	TGTGCCAGCAGCCAACGCGCGGGCGACAGCCCTTCGGGGACCCAGTACTTC	CASSQRAGDSPSGTQYF
TRBD2	NA	15	TRBV4-3	TRBJ2-1	TGCGCCAGCAGCCAAGATATCCTAGCGGGTAATGAGCGGTTCTTC	CASSQDILAGNERFF
TRBD2	NA	16	TRBV24-1	TRBJ2-7	TGTGCCGCCAGTGATTCCAGCGGGAGAGGTCCTTACGAGCAGTACTTC	CAASDSSGRGPYEQYF
TRBD2	many	13	TRBV28	TRBJ2-7	TGTGCCAGCAGTTCCACTAGCGGGTACGAGCAGTACTTC	CASSSTSGYEQYF
NA	few	16	TRBV11-2	TRBJ1-1	TGTGCCAGCAGCTTAGATTACGGGGGAATCGACACTGAAGCTTTCTTT	CASSLDYGGIDTEAFF
NA	many	18	TRBV24-1	TRBJ2-2	TGTGCCACCAGTGATTCTAGTTGGGACGGAGAGAACACCGGGGAGCTGTTTTTT	CATSDSSWDGENTGELFF
NA	many	14	TRBV4-1	TRBJ2-5	TGCGCCAGCAGCCAAGATAGACTACAAGAGACCCAGTACTTC	CASSQDRLQETQYF
TRBD2	NA	14	TRBV20-1	TRBJ2-4	TGCAGTGCCAAACCCCGGGCTAGCGGGAACATTCAGTACTTC	CSAKPRASGNIQYF
TRBD1	few	12	TRBV6-5	TRBJ2-5	TGTGCCACCTTCGGGACAGAAGAGACCCAGTACTTC	CATFGTEETQYF
TRBD1	many	14	TRBV7-9	TRBJ1-5	TGTGCCAGCAGCTCGACAGGGAGCAATCAGCCCCAGCATTTT	CASSSTGSNQPQHF
NA	many	13	TRBV28	TRBJ2-7	TGTGCCAGCAGTTCAACCTTCTCCTACGAGCAGTACTTC	CASSSTFSYEQYF
NA	many	15	TRBV3-1	TRBJ2-1	TGTGCCAGCAGCCAAGATCAGGACTCCTACAATGAGCAGTTCTTC	CASSQDQDSYNEQFF
TRBD1	few	16	TRBV10-3	TRBJ2-7	TGTGCCATCAGCCCCGGGACAGGGCAACTGGTCTACGAGCAGTACTTC	CAISPGTGQLVYEQYF
TRBD2	many	17	TRBV28	TRBJ2-3	TGTGCCAGCAGGACCCCCGGGAGGAGGTTAGGCACAGATACGCAGTATTTT	CASRTPGRRLGTDTQYF
TRBD1	NA	15	TRBV4-1	TRBJ1-2	TGCGCCAGCAGCCACTACGGACAGGCATTAAATGGCTACACCTTC	CASSHYGQALNGYTF
TRBD1	many	15	TRBV28	TRBJ2-3	TGTGCCAGCAGTTTAATGACAGGGGGCCTAGATACGCAGTATTTT	CASSLMTGGLDTQYF
NA	NA	14	TRBV7-3	TRBJ1-6	TGTGCCAGTAGTCGGGGCTATCATAATTCACCCCTCCACTTT	CASSRGYHNSPLHF
TRBD1	many	18	TRBV20-1	TRBJ2-4	TGCAGTGCTAGAGATCCGGACAGGTTTGATTACGTGAGGAACATTCAGTACTTC	CSARDPDRFDYVRNIQYF
NA	many	14	TRBV5-6	TRBJ2-7	TGTGCCAGCAGCACCCGGGTCTACACCTACGAGCAGTACTTC	CASSTRVYTYEQYF
NA	few	13	TRBV24-1	TRBJ2-1	TGTGCCACCAGTGATTTGATAGGGGGTGCGCAGTTCTTC	CATSDLIGGAQFF